The next 20 T cell receptor beta chains were all read from a single sample in a study of shared clonotypes between healthy human individuals. Assay used: immunoSEQ multiplex PCR; TCRdb lists only in-frame clones, some missing. This sample has 2,500,000 or so clones, with about nine tenths found just once. The sequencing input was naive CD4+ T cells from PBMCs. Subset in this sample: CD45RA+ positively selected. These receptors all stem from a man aged 18-30 years in good health. Some clones in this sample may be carry-over from other donors' samples.

Of note for this clone: Other DNA sequences from this sample encode an identical CDR3 as well. This chain joins TRBV28 and TRBJ1-1, with unresolved D. Deletions cut 2 bases from V and 0 bases from J, with 7 bases between. CDR3 length equals 14 residues. The germline CDR1 and CDR2 sequences are MDHEN and SYDVKM. In nucleotides, the CDR3 is TGTGCCAGCAGTTTAGGAGGGATGAACACTGAAGCTTTCTTT. Its translation: CASSLGGMNTEAFF.

The rearrangement links TRBV5-5 to TRBJ2-7; 7 bases agree with TRBD1. CDR3 size: 14 residues. Trimming cost V 0 bases and J 3 bases; bases outside gene matches: 3. Germline-derived CDR1 and CDR2 are SGHKS and YYEKEE (reference sequence). The CDR3 protein is CASSLATGDYEQYF. CDR3 sequence (DNA): TGTGCCAGCAGCTTGGCCACAGGGGACTACGAGCAGTACTTC.

The V gene is TRBV11-2, the J gene TRBJ1-4; TRBD1 matches at 12 bases. CDR1 and CDR2 from the germline V gene are SGHAT and FQNNGV. The CDR3 length is 16 residues. The J segment lost 7 bases and the V segment lost 6 bases, leaving 9 bases of the junction unmatched. The CDR3 loop is CASSPHSGQGAEKLFF. CDR3 DNA sequence: TGTGCCAGCAGTCCACACTCGGGACAGGGGGCTGAAAAACTGTTTTTT.

This chain uses TRBV6-5 with TRBJ2-7; TRBD1 is a possible D gene (5 bases). The CDR3 consists of 13 residues. Trimming stripped 4 bases from V and 3 bases from J, with 10 bases between. The V gene's germline CDR1 is MNHEY and CDR2 SVGAGI. This CDR3 is CASSFGAHYEQYF. The CDR3 bases are TGTGCCAGCAGTTTTGGGGCCCACTACGAGCAGTACTTC.

The chain is built from TRBV6-1 and TRBJ2-4; TRBD1 agrees at 7 bases. The germline gives CDR1 MNHNS, CDR2 SASEGT. The junction had 9 bases not matched to a gene; V was cut back by 7 bases and J by 6 bases. The CDR3 totals 14 residues. CDR3 bases: TGTGCCAGCATAGGGAGTGGGGACAGAAACATTCAGTACTTC. It is translated as CASIGSGDRNIQYF.

This sequence joins TRBV18 and TRBJ2-1, with 11 bases aligning to TRBD2. This CDR3 is 17 amino acids long. V was pared by 6 bases and J by 4 bases, with 11 bases of the junction left unmatched. CDR1 KGHSH and CDR2 LQKENI come from the germline V gene. The CDR3 region is CASSPVLIAGGYNEQFF. The CDR3 DNA sequence: TGTGCCAGCTCCCCCGTTCTAATAGCGGGAGGGTACAATGAGCAGTTCTTC.

This chain joins TRBV28 and TRBJ2-5; 7 bases map to TRBD2. J gave up 0 bases and V 6 bases, and 7 bases lay outside the gene matches. The CDR3 covers 15 residues. Germline V gene data show CDR1 as MDHEN and CDR2 as SYDVKM. The CDR3 sequence: CASRKGGSNQETQYF. The CDR3 DNA is TGTGCCAGCAGAAAGGGAGGGAGCAACCAAGAGACCCAGTACTTC. Together with reference TRBV28 and TRBJ2-5, the CDR3 gives the full variable domain: DVKVTQSSRYLVKRTGEKVFLECVQDMDHENMFWYRQDPGLGLRLIYFSYDVKMKEKGDIPEGYSVSREKKERFSLILESASTNQTSMYLCASRKGGSNQETQYFGPGTRLLVL.

Comments on this clone: Other DNA variants within this sample encode the same CDR3. The gene calls are TRBV29-1 and TRBJ1-3; D is possibly TRBD1 (5 bases). The germline CDR1 and CDR2 sequences are SQVTM and ANQGSEA. The CDR3 covers 13 residues. Trimming shortened V by 1 base and J by 5 bases, and 9 bases separated the two germline ends. DNA for the CDR3: TGCAGCGTTGAAGGGGGGAGTCGAAACACCATATATTTT. Translating gives CSVEGGSRNTIYF. The complete variable domain, with remaining parts taken from reference TRBV29-1 and TRBJ1-3, reads SAVISQKPSRDICQRGTSLTIQCQVDSQVTMMFWYRQQPGQSLTLIATANQGSEATYESGFVIDKFPISRPNLTFSTLTVSNMSPEDSSIYLCSVEGGSRNTIYFGEGSWLTVV.

V is TRBV10-2 and J is TRBJ2-1; TRBD2 agrees at 9 bases. Trimming cost V 7 bases and J 10 bases; bases outside gene matches: 14. CDR1 and CDR2 (germline): WSHSY, SAAADI. There are 15 residues in the CDR3. CDR3 residues: CASTTPGLARPEQFF. CDR3 DNA sequence: TGCGCCAGCACGACCCCGGGACTAGCCCGGCCGGAGCAGTTCTTC.

The chain uses TRBV28 and TRBJ2-4; no reliable D call. Between the trimmed V and J ends, which lost 5 bases and 3 bases, there was a span of 23 bases. CDR3 length equals 18 residues. Germline V gives CDR1 MDHEN, CDR2 SYDVKM. CDR3 amino acids: CASSPHSGWTEYKNIQYF. The CDR3 DNA sequence: TGTGCCAGCAGTCCCCATTCCGGCTGGACGGAATACAAAAACATTCAGTACTTC.

The gene calls are TRBV2 and TRBJ2-1; D unresolved. V was cut by 7 bases and J by 6 bases, with 10 bases left in between. The CDR3 consists of 12 residues. Per the germline V gene, CDR1 is SNHLY and CDR2 is FYNNEI. The CDR3 loop is CASTPHSNEQFF. In DNA, the CDR3 is TGTGCCAGCACCCCTCACAGCAATGAGCAGTTCTTC.

This chain joins TRBV9 and TRBJ1-3, with TRBD1 matching 10 bases. From germline, CDR1 is SGDLS and CDR2 YYNGEE. V trimming: 0 bases; J trimming: 4 bases; junction bases outside the gene matches: 7. This CDR3 region has 17 residues. CDR3 DNA sequence: TGTGCCAGCAGCGTAGCCCCTGGACAGGGGGTGGGAAACACCATATATTTT. Protein sequence: CASSVAPGQGVGNTIYF.

The chain carries TRBV29-1 and TRBJ2-1, with D possibly matching TRBD1 (5 bases). This CDR3 contains 12 residues. From germline, CDR1 is SQVTM and CDR2 ANQGSEA. The germline V and J ends were trimmed by 6 bases and 3 bases, with 9 bases remaining between them. The CDR3 loop reads CSVQALYNEQFF. CDR3 coding DNA: TGCAGCGTACAGGCGCTCTACAATGAGCAGTTCTTC.

This clone was seen more than once but under ten times. The chain joins TRBV5-8 to TRBJ2-5; D is possibly TRBD1 or TRBD2 (6 bases each). V dropped 4 bases and J dropped 4 bases, with 20 bases sitting between them. The CDR3 is 16 residues long. Looked up from germline, CDR1 is SGHTS and CDR2 is YDEGEE. CDR3 amino acids: CASSLGGRTGRETQYF. The CDR3 nucleotides are TGTGCCAGCAGCCTTGGGGGGCGGACGGGGAGAGAGACCCAGTACTTC.

The chain has TRBV27 and TRBJ1-1, with unresolved D. Trimming cost V 10 bases and J 0 bases, with 12 bases left between them. Germline V gene lookup returns CDR1 MNHEY and CDR2 SMNVEV (reference sequence). CDR3 length: 13 residues. DNA for the CDR3: TGTGCCACCCGCTGGGGAATGAACACTGAAGCTTTCTTT. This codes for CATRWGMNTEAFF.

The chain is built from TRBV4-3 and TRBJ2-6; D is uncertain. CDR1 and CDR2 (germline): LGHNA, YSLEER. This CDR3 contains 17 residues. Trimming shortened V by 4 bases and J by 2 bases, and 15 bases separated the two germline ends. The CDR3 protein is CASSLGLTDAGANVLTF. The CDR3 DNA is TGCGCCAGCAGCCTTGGCCTAACCGACGCTGGGGCCAACGTCCTGACTTTC.

V usage is TRBV28 and J usage is TRBJ1-1, with D possibly matching TRBD1 (6 bases). V was cut by 3 bases and J by 5 bases, with 13 bases left in between. The CDR3 extends over 14 amino acids. Germline-derived CDR1 and CDR2 are MDHEN and SYDVKM. Here the CDR3 reads CASSLDSIGTEAFF. The CDR3 nucleotides read TGTGCCAGCAGTTTGGACAGTATAGGAACTGAAGCTTTCTTT.

The chain couples TRBV29-1 to TRBJ2-1; the D gene is possibly TRBD1 (6 bases). The CDR3 loop spans 13 amino acids. From germline, CDR1 is SQVTM and CDR2 ANQGSEA. Deletions cut 6 bases from V and 6 bases from J, with 15 bases between. CDR3 protein: CSVQGRGINEQFF. CDR3 nucleotides: TGCAGCGTGCAGGGGAGAGGGATCAATGAGCAGTTCTTC.

Comment on this clone: It may be a read error: a sequence one base away is much more abundant. The chain links TRBV7-2 to TRBJ1-1, with D possibly matching TRBD1 (6 bases). V was shortened by 5 bases and J by 1 base, with 8 bases between the two germline ends. Germline assignment: CDR1 SGHTA and CDR2 FQGNSA. The CDR3 is made up of 13 amino acids. CDR3 sequence (DNA): TGTGCCAGCAGCCAGGGACAGAACACTGAAGCTTTCTTT. Translated: CASSQGQNTEAFF.

The chain uses TRBV19 and TRBJ2-3; 9 bases agree with TRBD2. Trimming took 6 bases from V and 2 from J; bases not matched to a gene: 3. The CDR3 has 14 amino acids. From germline, CDR1 is LNHDA and CDR2 SQIVND (reference sequence). The CDR3 bases are TGTGCCAGTAGAGCGGGAGGAATCACAGATACGCAGTATTTT. This sequence encodes CASRAGGITDTQYF.